This T cell receptor (beta chain) was captured by sequencing in a study of blood T cells in healthy people across ages. The V end was cut by 7 bases, the J end by 4 bases, with 14 bases between. This CDR3 spans 13 amino acids. CDR1 is DFQATT and CDR2 is SNEGSKA in the germline V gene (reference sequence). Notes on this clonotype: The antigen remains unidentified.

Isolated PBMCs totaled at least 6 million in each sample. Sample-barcoded 5' priming and a J-beta primer mix drove a second PCR of roughly 6 to 12 cycles. TCRdb re-called the 5' RACE reads through MiXCR, storing one row per CDR3 protein. The sample holds approximately 810,000 distinct CDR3 sequences, roughly 26% seen once. Broader study findings: While age rose, TCR beta diversity per million T cells dropped in a roughly linear way. Fewer expanded clones and more diversity marked long-lived versus aged donors.

This chain links TRBV20-1 with TRBJ2-1, with a possible D match to TRBD2 (5 bases). The sequenced material came from blood. The TCR comes from a woman aged 80 or over in good health. CDR3 nucleotides: TGCAGTGTTCTGGGAGTGGCTTACAATGAGCAGTTCTTC. This encodes CSVLGVAYNEQFF.